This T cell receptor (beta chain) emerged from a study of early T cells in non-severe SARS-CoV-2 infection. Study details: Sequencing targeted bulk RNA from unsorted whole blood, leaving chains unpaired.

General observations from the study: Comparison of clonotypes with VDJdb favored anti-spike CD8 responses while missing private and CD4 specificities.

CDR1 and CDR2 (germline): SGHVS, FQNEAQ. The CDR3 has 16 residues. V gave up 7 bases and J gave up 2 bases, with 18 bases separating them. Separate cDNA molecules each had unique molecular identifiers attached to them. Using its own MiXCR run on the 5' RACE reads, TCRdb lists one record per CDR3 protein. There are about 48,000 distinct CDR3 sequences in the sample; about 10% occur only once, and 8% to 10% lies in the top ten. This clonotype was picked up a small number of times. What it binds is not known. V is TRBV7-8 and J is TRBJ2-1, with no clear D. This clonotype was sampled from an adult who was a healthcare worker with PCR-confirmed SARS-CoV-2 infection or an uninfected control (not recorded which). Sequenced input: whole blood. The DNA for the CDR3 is TGTGCCAGCACCCCCGCGGCTGTCAGCGCCTACAATGAGCAGTTCTTC. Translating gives CASTPAAVSAYNEQFF. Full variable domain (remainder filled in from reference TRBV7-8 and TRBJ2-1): GAGVSQSPRYKVAKRGQDVALRCDPISGHVSLFWYQQALGQGPEFLTYFQNEAQLDKSGLPSDRFFAERPEGSVSTLKIQRTQQEDSAVYLCASTPAAVSAYNEQFFGPGTRLTVL.